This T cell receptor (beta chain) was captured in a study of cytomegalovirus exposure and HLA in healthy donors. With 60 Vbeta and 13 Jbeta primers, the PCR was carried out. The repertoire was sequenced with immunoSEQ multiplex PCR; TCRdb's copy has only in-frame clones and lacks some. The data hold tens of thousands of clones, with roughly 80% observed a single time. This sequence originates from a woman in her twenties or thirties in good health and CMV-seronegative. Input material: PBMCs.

The CDR3 coding sequence is TGCGCCAGCAGCTTCCCACCGGGATCAGGGGATCAAGAGACCCAGTACTTC. It specifies CASSFPPGSGDQETQYF. The chain recombines TRBV5-1 with TRBJ2-5; a possible D gene is TRBD1 (6 bases). V was cut by 2 bases and J by 2 bases, with 19 bases left in between. CDR3 length: 17 amino acids. Germline loops: CDR1 SGHRS, CDR2 YFSETQ.